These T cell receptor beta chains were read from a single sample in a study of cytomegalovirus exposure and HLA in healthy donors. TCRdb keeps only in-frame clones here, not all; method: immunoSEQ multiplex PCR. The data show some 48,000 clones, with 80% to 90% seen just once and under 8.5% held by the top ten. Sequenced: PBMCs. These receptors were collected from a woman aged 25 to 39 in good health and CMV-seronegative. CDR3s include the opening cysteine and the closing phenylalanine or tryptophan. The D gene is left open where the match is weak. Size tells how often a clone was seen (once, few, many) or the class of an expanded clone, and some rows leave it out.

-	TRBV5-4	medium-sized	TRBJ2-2	CASTAQGFTGELFF	TGTGCCAGCACCGCACAGGGTTTTACCGGGGAGCTGTTTTTT
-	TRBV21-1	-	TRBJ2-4	CASSKGGRRGVRGKNIQYF	TGTGCCAGCAGCAAAGGAGGCAGGCGCGGGGTGAGGGGCAAAAACATTCAGTACTTC
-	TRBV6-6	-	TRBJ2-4	CASSSQGPIPHF	TGTGCCAGCAGTTCCCAGGGGCCCATTCCCCACTTC
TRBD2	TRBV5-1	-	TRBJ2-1	CASSLGLSGRTTNEQFF	TGCGCCAGCAGCTTGGGGCTTTCCGGGAGGACAACCAATGAGCAGTTCTTC
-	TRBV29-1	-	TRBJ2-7	CSVRLRRGGYEQYF	TGCAGCGTAAGGTTGAGGAGGGGCGGGTACGAGCAGTACTTC
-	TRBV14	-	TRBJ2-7	CASSQGQKEYF	TGTGCCAGCAGCCAAGGACAGAAGGAGTACTTC
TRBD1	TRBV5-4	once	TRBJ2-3	CASSLRQGRGTDTQYF	TGTGCCAGCAGCTTACGACAGGGACGGGGCACAGATACGCAGTATTTT
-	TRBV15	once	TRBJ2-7	CATSSVGAQGEQYF	TGTGCCACCAGCAGTGTGGGGGCCCAGGGCGAGCAGTACTTC
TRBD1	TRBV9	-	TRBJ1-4	CASSEDRGGEKLFF	TGTGCCAGCAGCGAGGACAGGGGTGGCGAAAAACTGTTTTTT
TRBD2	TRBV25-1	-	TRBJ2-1	CASSAPGLGYNEQFF	TGTGCCAGCAGTGCCCCGGGACTAGGGTACAATGAGCAGTTCTTC
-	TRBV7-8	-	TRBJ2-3	CASSPGTSDTQYF	TGTGCCAGCAGCCCCGGGACTTCCGATACGCAGTATTTT
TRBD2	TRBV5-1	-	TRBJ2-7	CASRRSGGAYEQYF	TGCGCCAGCAGAAGGTCCGGGGGGGCCTACGAGCAGTACTTC
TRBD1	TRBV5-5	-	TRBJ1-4	CASSARTGGDSEKLFF	TGTGCCAGCAGCGCTAGGACAGGGGGCGATTCTGAAAAACTGTTTTTT
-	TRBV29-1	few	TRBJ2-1	CSVAPAAYNEQFF	TGCAGCGTGGCGCCCGCGGCCTACAATGAGCAGTTCTTC
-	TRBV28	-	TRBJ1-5	CASRPTGSVQPQHF	TGTGCCAGCAGGCCCACAGGGTCTGTTCAGCCCCAGCATTTT
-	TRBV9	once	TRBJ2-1	CASSNPTSYNEQFF	TGTGCCAGCAGCAATCCTACCTCCTACAATGAGCAGTTCTTC
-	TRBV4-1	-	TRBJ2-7	CASSPQGPPGEQYF	TGCGCCAGCAGCCCTCAGGGTCCTCCTGGGGAGCAGTACTTC
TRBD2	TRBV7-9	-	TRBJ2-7	CATGGGSYEQYF	TGTGCCACCGGGGGGGGATCGTACGAGCAGTACTTC
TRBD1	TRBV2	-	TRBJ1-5	CASQIQGDLQPQHF	TGTGCCAGCCAGATACAGGGGGATCTTCAGCCCCAGCATTTT
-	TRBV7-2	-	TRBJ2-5	CASSSHLEETQYF	TGTGCCAGCAGCTCACACTTGGAGGAGACCCAGTACTTC
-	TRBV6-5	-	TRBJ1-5	CASSYSANQPQHF	TGTGCCAGCAGTTACTCGGCCAATCAGCCCCAGCATTTT
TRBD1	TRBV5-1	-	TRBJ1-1	CASVRQGGDTEAFF	TGCGCCAGCGTTAGACAGGGGGGAGACACTGAAGCTTTCTTT
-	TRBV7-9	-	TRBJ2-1	CASSLVMARWNEQFF	TGTGCCAGCAGCTTAGTAATGGCCCGATGGAATGAGCAGTTCTTC
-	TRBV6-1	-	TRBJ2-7	CASSETAGSAYEQYF	TGTGCCAGCAGTGAAACTGCGGGTAGCGCCTACGAGCAGTACTTC
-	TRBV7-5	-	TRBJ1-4	CARSRKGSNEKLFF	TGTGCCAGAAGCCGAAAAGGGAGTAATGAAAAACTGTTTTTT
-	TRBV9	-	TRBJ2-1	CASGIDLAPGEQFF	TGTGCCAGCGGTATTGACCTCGCTCCGGGTGAGCAGTTCTTC
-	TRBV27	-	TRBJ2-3	CASSLGSTDTQYF	TGTGCCAGCAGTTTGGGCAGCACAGATACGCAGTATTTT
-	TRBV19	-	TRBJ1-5	CASNRVFNQPQHF	TGTGCCAGTAACAGGGTCTTCAATCAGCCCCAGCATTTT
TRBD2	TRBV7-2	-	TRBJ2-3	CASSRPPGLARTEDTQYF	TGTGCCAGCAGCCGCCCGCCGGGACTAGCGAGGACTGAGGATACGCAGTATTTT
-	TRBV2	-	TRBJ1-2	CASSTPTALDRDYGYTF	TGTGCCAGCAGTACCCCCACCGCTCTCGATCGGGACTATGGCTACACCTTC
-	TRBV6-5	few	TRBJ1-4	CASSYGRHLNEKLFF	TGTGCCAGCAGTTATGGCCGCCACCTTAATGAAAAACTGTTTTTT